Below, 16 T cell receptor beta chains from the same sample are listed, as sequenced in a study of human T cells and chemical hapten exposure. TCRdb analysed the RACE reads with MiXCR anew, one entry per CDR3 protein. Here the sample spans 200,000 to 300,000 distinct CDR3 sequences, about 9.4% being singletons. Time point defined: pre-sensitization, week 0. Stated treatment: therapeutic diphenylcyclopropenone sensitization with weekly scalp DPC. The specimen comprised whole blood, sampled in connection with sensitization to the hapten diphenylcyclopropenone (DPC). The source is a woman aged 40 to 50 with alopecia areata. Some clones in this sample may be carry-over from other donors' samples.

Only a few counts were recorded for this clonotype. The genes are TRBV12-3 or TRBV12-4 and TRBJ2-4; 7 bases are a match to TRBD2. The CDR3 is 15 amino acids. V trimming: 4 bases; J trimming: 6 bases; junction bases outside the gene matches: 9. CDR3 amino acids: CASSSLKRGSNIQYF. For the CDR3, the DNA is TGTGCCAGCAGTTCTCTCAAGCGGGGATCAAACATTCAGTACTTC.

This clonotype was counted many times. V is TRBV7-9 and J is TRBJ1-1; D unclear. The CDR3 has 11 residues. The germline gives CDR1 SEHNR, CDR2 FQNEAQ (reference sequence). Trimming pared 4 bases from V and 8 bases from J, leaving 8 bases between. The CDR3 nucleotides are TGTGCCAGCAGCTCTTTGGGGGAAGCTTTCTTT. Protein product: CASSSLGEAFF.

This clonotype was counted ten times or more. This chain connects TRBV18 to TRBJ2-4, with D tentatively TRBD2 (6 bases). Deletions cut 0 bases from V and 4 bases from J, with 10 bases between. The length of the CDR3 is 15 residues. The V gene's germline CDR1 is KGHSH and CDR2 LQKENI. The CDR3 loop reads CASSPPGRTKNIQYF. The CDR3 bases are TGTGCCAGCTCACCACCTGGGAGGACTAAAAACATTCAGTACTTC.

This clonotype was detected only a few times. The V call is TRBV5-6, the J call TRBJ2-7; no clear D gene. The CDR3 length is 13 residues. Trimming took off 4 bases at V and 0 bases at J, with 8 bases between the two ends. Germline V lookup: CDR1 SGHDT, CDR2 YYEEEE. The CDR3 loop reads CASSNKASYEQYF. The CDR3 DNA sequence: TGTGCCAGCAGCAATAAAGCCTCCTACGAGCAGTACTTC.

The table lists this clonotype with a few counts. The J gene is TRBJ1-1, the V gene TRBV18; 8 bases line up with TRBD1. The CDR3 has 16 residues. The V segment lost 4 bases and the J segment 2 bases; nucleotides outside the gene matches: 9. Germline loops: CDR1 KGHSH, CDR2 LQKENI. CDR3 sequence reads: CASSRYSGTGNTEAFF. The CDR3 region has the DNA TGTGCCAGCTCACGTTACTCCGGGACAGGAAACACTGAAGCTTTCTTT.

This clonotype came up once. The rearrangement uses TRBV6-1 and TRBJ2-5; D gene ambiguous. There are 18 residues in the CDR3. The germline CDR1 and CDR2 sequences are MNHNS and SASEGT. V was clipped by 4 bases and J by 2 bases, with 23 bases between them. CDR3 in amino acids: CASSVSVVFSFTQETQYF. The DNA for the CDR3 is TGTGCCAGCAGTGTCTCAGTGGTTTTTTCTTTTACGCAAGAGACCCAGTACTTC.

This clonotype was counted between two and nine times. Mismatch with germline at one junction end may stem from a read error. The chain combines TRBV6-2 or TRBV6-3 with TRBJ2-1, with D unclear. This CDR3 is 15 amino acids long. CDR1 MNHEY and CDR2 SVGEGT come from the germline V gene. CDR3 loop: CASSHSDGWDNEQFF. Here the CDR3 DNA reads TGTGCCAGCAGTCACTCCGACGGCTGGGACAATGAGCAGTTCTTC.

In its sample, this clonotype was seen a few times. The chain combines TRBV20-1 with TRBJ2-3, with 8 bases aligning to TRBD2. Germline CDR1 and CDR2: DFQATT and SNEGSKA (reference sequence). J was trimmed by 6 bases and V by 3 bases; bases with no gene match: 8. CDR3 length: 14 residues. CDR3 nucleotides: TGCAGTGCTAGGTTAGCGGGAAGAGGGGATACGCAGTATTTT. It specifies CSARLAGRGDTQYF.

This clonotype was seen repeatedly, ten times or more. This CDR3 reads CSARVGDPEAFF. CDR3 DNA sequence: TGCAGTGCTAGAGTTGGGGATCCTGAAGCTTTCTTT. This sequence joins TRBV20-1 and TRBJ1-1; D gene unclear. Per germline, CDR1 DFQATT and CDR2 SNEGSKA (reference sequence). This CDR3 is built from 12 residues. The V end was cut by 1 base, the J end by 6 bases, with 9 bases between.

This clonotype was seen more than once but under ten times. The chain couples TRBV28 to TRBJ1-2; D is unclear. V was pared by 6 bases and J by 8 bases, with 16 bases between. Germline CDR1 MDHEN, CDR2 SYDVKM. The CDR3 extends over 13 amino acids. The CDR3 DNA reads as TGTGCCAGCAGCCTTAGGGCCCTCCGGGGCTACACCTTC. Translating gives CASSLRALRGYTF.

This clonotype was observed at least ten times. The chain uses TRBV6-2 or TRBV6-3 and TRBJ2-7, with no clear D. The V end lost 11 bases, the J end lost 6 bases, and 23 bases lay between the germline ends. This CDR3 is 14 amino acids long. CDR1 MNHEY and CDR2 SVGEGT come from the germline V gene. CDR3 loop: CALRKARSLREQYF. The CDR3, as DNA: TGTGCCCTCCGGAAGGCTAGGAGTTTGCGCGAGCAGTACTTC.

This clonotype was seen a few times. V and J are TRBV12-3 or TRBV12-4 and TRBJ2-1, with a possible D match to TRBD1 (5 bases). Trimming removed 5 bases at V and 5 bases at J, with 13 bases between. CDR3 size: 14 residues. The CDR3 DNA sequence: TGTGCCAGCAGTAGAGGCCAGGGTAACAATGAGCAGTTCTTC. Its translation: CASSRGQGNNEQFF.

Written as DNA, the CDR3 is TGTGCCAGCCTAGGGCTCCAAAATGAGCAGTTCTTC. Protein sequence: CASLGLQNEQFF. The chain recombines TRBV4-2 with TRBJ2-1; no clear D gene. This CDR3 comprises 12 residues. The V end lost 8 bases, the J end lost 7 bases, and 12 bases lay between the germline ends. Germline CDR1 LGHNA, CDR2 YNFKEQ.

The rearrangement uses TRBV6-2 or TRBV6-3 and TRBJ1-6, with D unclear. Germline V gene lookup returns CDR1 MNHEY and CDR2 SVGEGT. The length of the CDR3 is 14 residues. Trimming took off 2 bases at V and 7 bases at J, with 9 bases between the two ends. The CDR3 coding sequence is TGTGCCAGCAGTTACATCGGGGAGAATTCACCCCTCCACTTT. Translated, it gives CASSYIGENSPLHF.

V gene TRBV29-1 combines with J gene TRBJ2-7, with D perhaps TRBD1 or TRBD2 (7 bases each). V lost 1 base and J 1 base, leaving 14 bases between the germline ends. Germline CDR1 and CDR2: SQVTM and ANQGSEA. There are 15 residues in the CDR3. CDR3 loop: CSVEAGRGGSYEQYF. The CDR3 DNA follows: TGCAGCGTTGAAGCGGGCAGGGGGGGTTCCTACGAGCAGTACTTC.

This clonotype was detected a few times. The chain couples TRBV3-1 to TRBJ2-3; no definite D call. This CDR3 is 13 amino acids long. The V gene's germline CDR1 is LGHDT and CDR2 YNNKEL (reference sequence). V was clipped by 8 bases and J by 0 bases, with 9 bases between them. CDR3 amino acids: CASGIPSTDTQYF. The CDR3 DNA follows: TGTGCCAGCGGGATTCCTAGCACAGATACGCAGTATTTT.